The T cell receptor beta chain under discussion was sequenced for a study of regulatory and conventional T cells in RAG deficiency. V lost 10 bases to trimming and J lost 5 bases, with 9 bases between them. Germline loops: CDR1 MNHNY, CDR2 SVGAGI (reference sequence). This CDR3 has 11 amino acids. Profiled with immunoSEQ multiplex PCR; TCRdb holds only in-frame clones, not every one. The sample carries about 30,000 clones, around 90% recorded once. The same specimen was also included in a second study, on regulatory T cells. As that report states: The primer mix had 52 TRBV and 13 TRBJ primers.

The sample was CD8+ T cells sorted from blood. This TCR was sampled from a human donor in good health. The chain carries TRBV6-6 and TRBJ2-1; unclear D gene. The CDR3 sequence is CATLFNNEQFF. CDR3 DNA: TGTGCCACCCTTTTTAACAATGAGCAGTTCTTC.